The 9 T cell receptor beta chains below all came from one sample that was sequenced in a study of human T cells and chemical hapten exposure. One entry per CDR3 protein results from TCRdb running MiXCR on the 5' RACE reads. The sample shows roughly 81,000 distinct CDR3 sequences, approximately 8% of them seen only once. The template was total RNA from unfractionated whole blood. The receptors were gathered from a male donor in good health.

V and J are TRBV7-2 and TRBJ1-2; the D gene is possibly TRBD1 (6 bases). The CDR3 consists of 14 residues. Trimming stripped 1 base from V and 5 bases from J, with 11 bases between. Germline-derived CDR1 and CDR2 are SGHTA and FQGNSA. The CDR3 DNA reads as TGTGCCAGCAGCTTAGGCTACAGGGATTATGGCTACACCTTC. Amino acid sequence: CASSLGYRDYGYTF.

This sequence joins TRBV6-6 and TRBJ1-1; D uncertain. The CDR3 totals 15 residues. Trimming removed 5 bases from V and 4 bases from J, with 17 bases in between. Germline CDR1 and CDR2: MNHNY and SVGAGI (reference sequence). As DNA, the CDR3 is TGTGCCAGCAGTACCCCAAAGGGCGAGGGCACTGAAGCTTTCTTT. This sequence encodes CASSTPKGEGTEAFF.

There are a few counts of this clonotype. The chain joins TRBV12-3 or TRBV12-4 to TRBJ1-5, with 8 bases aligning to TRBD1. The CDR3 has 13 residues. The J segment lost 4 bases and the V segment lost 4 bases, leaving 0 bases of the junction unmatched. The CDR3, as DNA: TGTGCCAGCAGTTGGACAGGGAATCAGCCCCAGCATTTT. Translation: CASSWTGNQPQHF.

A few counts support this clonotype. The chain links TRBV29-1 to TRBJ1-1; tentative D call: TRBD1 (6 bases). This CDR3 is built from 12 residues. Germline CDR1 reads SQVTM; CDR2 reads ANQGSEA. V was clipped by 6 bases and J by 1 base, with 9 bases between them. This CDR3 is CSVQGSNTEAFF. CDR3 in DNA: TGCAGCGTACAGGGCTCGAACACTGAAGCTTTCTTT.

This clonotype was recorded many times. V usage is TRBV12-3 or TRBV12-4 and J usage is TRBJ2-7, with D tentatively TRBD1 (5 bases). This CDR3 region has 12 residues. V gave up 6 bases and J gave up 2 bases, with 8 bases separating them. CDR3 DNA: TGTGCCAGCAGAGGGGAAACCTACGAGCAGTACTTC. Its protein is CASRGETYEQYF.

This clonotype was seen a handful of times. CDR3 residues: CSVEDPGIYGYTF. The CDR3 DNA reads TGCAGCGTTGAAGATCCAGGTATCTATGGCTACACCTTC. J is TRBJ1-2 and V is TRBV29-1, with unresolved D. This CDR3 comprises 13 residues. V shed 0 bases and J shed 4 bases, with 9 bases lying between them. The germline V gene has CDR1 SQVTM and CDR2 ANQGSEA.

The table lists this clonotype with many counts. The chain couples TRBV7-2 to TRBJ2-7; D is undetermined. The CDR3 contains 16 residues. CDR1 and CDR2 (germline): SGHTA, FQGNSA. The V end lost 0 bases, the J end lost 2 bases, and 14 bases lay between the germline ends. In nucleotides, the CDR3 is TGTGCCAGCAGCTTAGCGTTGGGGAACCCCGCCTACGAGCAGTACTTC. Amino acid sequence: CASSLALGNPAYEQYF. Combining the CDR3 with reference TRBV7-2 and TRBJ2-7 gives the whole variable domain GAGVSQSPSNKVTEKGKDVELRCDPISGHTALYWYRQSLGQGLEFLIYFQGNSAPDKSGLPSDRFSAERTGGSVSTLTIQRTQQEDSAVYLCASSLALGNPAYEQYFGPGTRLTVT.

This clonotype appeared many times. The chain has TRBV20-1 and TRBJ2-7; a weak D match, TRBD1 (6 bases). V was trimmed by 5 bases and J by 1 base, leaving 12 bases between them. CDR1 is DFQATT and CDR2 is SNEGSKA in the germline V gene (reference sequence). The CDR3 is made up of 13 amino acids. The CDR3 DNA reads TGCAGTGCTGAGGTAGGGGGATCCTACGAGCAGTACTTC. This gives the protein CSAEVGGSYEQYF.

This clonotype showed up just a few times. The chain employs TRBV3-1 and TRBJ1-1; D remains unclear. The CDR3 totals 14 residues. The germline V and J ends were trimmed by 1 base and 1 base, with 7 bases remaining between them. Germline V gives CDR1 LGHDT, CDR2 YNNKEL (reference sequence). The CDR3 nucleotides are TGTGCCAGCAGCCAAGGGGTGGGGAACACTGAAGCTTTCTTT. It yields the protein CASSQGVGNTEAFF.